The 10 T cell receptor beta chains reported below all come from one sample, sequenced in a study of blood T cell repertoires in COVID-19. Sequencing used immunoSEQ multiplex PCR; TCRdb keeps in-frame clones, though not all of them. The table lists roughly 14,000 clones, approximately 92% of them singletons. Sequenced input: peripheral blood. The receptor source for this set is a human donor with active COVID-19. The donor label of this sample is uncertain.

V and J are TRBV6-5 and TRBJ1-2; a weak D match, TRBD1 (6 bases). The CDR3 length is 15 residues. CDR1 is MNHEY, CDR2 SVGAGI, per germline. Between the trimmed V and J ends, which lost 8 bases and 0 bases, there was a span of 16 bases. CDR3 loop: CASSRSDSSNYGYTF. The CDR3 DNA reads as TGTGCCAGCTCACGATCGGACAGCTCTAACTATGGCTACACCTTC.

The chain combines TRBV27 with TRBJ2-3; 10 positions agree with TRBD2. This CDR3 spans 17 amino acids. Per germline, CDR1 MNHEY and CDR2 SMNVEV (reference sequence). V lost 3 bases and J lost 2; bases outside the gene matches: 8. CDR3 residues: CASSFRASGSLTDTQYF. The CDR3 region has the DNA TGTGCCAGCAGTTTTCGGGCTAGCGGGAGTCTCACAGATACGCAGTATTTT.

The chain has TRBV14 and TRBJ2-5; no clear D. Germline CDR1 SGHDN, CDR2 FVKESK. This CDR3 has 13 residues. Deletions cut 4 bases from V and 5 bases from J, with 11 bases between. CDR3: CASSPRLRETQYF. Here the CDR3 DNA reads TGTGCCAGCAGCCCTCGACTCCGGGAGACCCAGTACTTC.

This chain's CDR3 is CASSPTGFAKNIQYF. DNA of the CDR3: TGTGCCAGCAGCCCAACAGGGTTCGCCAAAAACATTCAGTACTTC. This chain uses TRBV28 with TRBJ2-4, with D maybe TRBD1 (6 bases). Germline values: CDR1 MDHEN, CDR2 SYDVKM. Trimming stripped 6 bases from V and 1 base from J, with 13 bases between. The CDR3 is 15 residues long.

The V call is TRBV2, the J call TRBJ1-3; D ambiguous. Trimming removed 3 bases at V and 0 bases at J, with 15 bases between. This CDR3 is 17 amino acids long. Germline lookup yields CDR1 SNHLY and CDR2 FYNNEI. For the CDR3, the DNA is TGTGCCAGCAGTGAGGGCGGGTTGGGGTACTCTGGAAACACCATATATTTT. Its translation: CASSEGGLGYSGNTIYF.

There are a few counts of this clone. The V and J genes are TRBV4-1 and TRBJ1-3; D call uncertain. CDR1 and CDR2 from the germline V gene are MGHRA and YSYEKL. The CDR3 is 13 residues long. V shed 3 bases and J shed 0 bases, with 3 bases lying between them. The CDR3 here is CASSHGSGNTIYF. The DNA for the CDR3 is TGCGCCAGCAGCCACGGCTCTGGAAACACCATATATTTT.

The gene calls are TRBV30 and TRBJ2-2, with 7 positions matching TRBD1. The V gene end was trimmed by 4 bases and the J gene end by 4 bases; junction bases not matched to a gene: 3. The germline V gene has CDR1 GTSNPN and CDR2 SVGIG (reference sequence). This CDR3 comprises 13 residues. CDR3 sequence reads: CAWNRGLTGELFF. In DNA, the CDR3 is TGTGCCTGGAACAGGGGTCTCACCGGGGAGCTGTTTTTT.

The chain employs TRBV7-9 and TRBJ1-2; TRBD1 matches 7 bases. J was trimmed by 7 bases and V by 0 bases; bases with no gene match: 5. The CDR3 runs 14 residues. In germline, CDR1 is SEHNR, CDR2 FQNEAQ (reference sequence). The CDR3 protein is CASSLATAGGGYTF. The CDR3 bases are TGTGCCAGCAGCTTAGCGACGGCAGGGGGTGGCTACACCTTC.

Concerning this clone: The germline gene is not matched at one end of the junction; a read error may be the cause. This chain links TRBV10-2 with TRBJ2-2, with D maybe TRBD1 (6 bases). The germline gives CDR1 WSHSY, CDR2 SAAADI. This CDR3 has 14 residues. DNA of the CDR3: TGCGCCACCAGTCAGGACAGAGTCACCGGGGAGCTGTTTTTT. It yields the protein CATSQDRVTGELFF.

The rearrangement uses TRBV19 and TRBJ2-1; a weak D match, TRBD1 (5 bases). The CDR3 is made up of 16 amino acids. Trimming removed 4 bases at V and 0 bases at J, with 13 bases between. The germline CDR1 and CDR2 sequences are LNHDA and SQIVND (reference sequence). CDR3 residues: CASSTTGMSSYNEQFF. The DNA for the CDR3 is TGTGCCAGTAGTACCACAGGAATGAGCTCCTACAATGAGCAGTTCTTC.